These T cell receptor beta chains were read from a single sample in a study of cytomegalovirus exposure and HLA in healthy donors. Clones were sequenced by immunoSEQ multiplex PCR, and TCRdb holds only the in-frame ones, with some missing. The sample has 170,000 or so clones, 80% seen once; the top ten hold 0.65%. Sequencing was done on a sample of PBMCs. Source of these receptors: a boy under 18 in good health and CMV-seronegative. CDR3s include the opening cysteine and the closing phenylalanine or tryptophan. A D gene is named only where the DNA matches it firmly. Clone size is shown for a subset of rows, as once, few, many or a class of expanded clone.

d_call	v_call	j_call	clone_size	cdr3_nt	cdr3_aa
NA	TRBV9	TRBJ2-2	NA	TGTGCCAGCAGCCCCAGTGGCGGGGTGAGAGCCGGGGAGCTGTTTTTT	CASSPSGGVRAGELFF
NA	TRBV4-3	TRBJ2-7	few	TGCGCCAGCAGCCAAGGTCGACTAGAGTACGAGCAGTACTTC	CASSQGRLEYEQYF
TRBD1	TRBV6-1	TRBJ1-1	NA	TGTGCCAGCAGTGACCGGACAGGGGGGACTGAAGCTTTCTTT	CASSDRTGGTEAFF
NA	TRBV14	TRBJ1-5	once	TGTGCCAGCAGCCCTTCCGGGGATCAGCCCCAGCATTTT	CASSPSGDQPQHF
NA	TRBV18	TRBJ1-5	NA	TGTGCCAGCTCACCCCAGGGATATAGCAATCAGCCCCAGCATTTT	CASSPQGYSNQPQHF
NA	TRBV4-3	TRBJ2-7	NA	TGCGCCAGCAGCCAAACTCAAGGGGTTGGGAACGAGCAGTACTTC	CASSQTQGVGNEQYF
NA	TRBV19	TRBJ2-7	NA	TGTGCCAGTAGTATTGGAAACAGGGTGAGCTACGAGCAGTACTTC	CASSIGNRVSYEQYF
TRBD1	TRBV4-2	TRBJ2-7	NA	TGTGCCAGCAGCTCTCCCGGGACAGGGACCACTTATAACTCCTACGAGCAGTACTTC	CASSSPGTGTTYNSYEQYF
TRBD1	TRBV10-3	TRBJ1-5	NA	TGTGCCATAGGACAGGGCAATCAGCCCCAGCATTTT	CAIGQGNQPQHF
TRBD1	TRBV18	TRBJ2-7	NA	TGTGCCAGCTCACCATCCGGGACAGGGGCCGACGAGCAGTACTTC	CASSPSGTGADEQYF
NA	TRBV6-5	TRBJ1-1	NA	TGTGCCAGCACCCCGGGGGGCGCGACTGAAGCTTTCTTT	CASTPGGATEAFF
TRBD1	TRBV9	TRBJ1-3	NA	TGTGCCAGCAGCTCGACAGGGACTGGAAACACCATATATTTT	CASSSTGTGNTIYF
NA	TRBV6-1	TRBJ1-5	NA	TGTGCCAGCGGGCCGCAGCTTAATCAGCCCCAGCATTTT	CASGPQLNQPQHF
NA	TRBV5-6	TRBJ2-1	NA	TGTGCCAGCAGCTTCGAGGACACCTCTGAGCAGTTCTTC	CASSFEDTSEQFF
NA	TRBV4-1	TRBJ1-2	NA	TGCGCCAGCAGCCAAGAAGGACTCGGAGGCTACGCCTTC	CASSQEGLGGYAF
NA	TRBV5-1	TRBJ2-2	once	TGCGCCAGCAGCTTGCGGTTGAGCACCGGGGAGCTGTTTTTT	CASSLRLSTGELFF
TRBD2	TRBV11-3	TRBJ2-1	NA	TGTGCCAGCAGCTTAGGTGAGAGGTCTAGCGGGGGACGTTGGCTGTTCTTC	CASSLGERSSGGRWLFF
NA	TRBV14	TRBJ2-6	NA	TGTGCCAGCAGCATCACTGGGGCCAACGTCCTGACTTTC	CASSITGANVLTF
NA	TRBV6-1	TRBJ1-4	few	TGTGCCAGCAGTGAAGATGTAGATGAAAAACTGTTTTTT	CASSEDVDEKLFF
TRBD2	TRBV4-3	TRBJ2-3	NA	TGCGCCAGCAGCCGACTAGCGGGAGGGTCGGATACGCAGTATTTT	CASSRLAGGSDTQYF
NA	TRBV13	TRBJ2-5	NA	TGTGCCAGCAGCTTAGGACAGAAAGAGACCCAGTACTTC	CASSLGQKETQYF
TRBD1	TRBV19	TRBJ2-7	NA	TGTGCCAGCTCAGAGGGGGCAGGGGTCTACGAGCAGTACTTC	CASSEGAGVYEQYF
TRBD1	TRBV2	TRBJ1-5	NA	TGTGCCAGCAGTGAAACGACAGGGGGGGTGTATAGCAATCAGCCCCAGCATTTT	CASSETTGGVYSNQPQHF
TRBD1	TRBV30	TRBJ1-5	NA	TGTGCCTGGAGTACAGGGGACAGAAGCTTCAATCAGCCCCAGCATTTT	CAWSTGDRSFNQPQHF
TRBD1	TRBV19	TRBJ1-2	once	TGTGCCAGTACCCAGGGACAGGGGAAAGGCTATGGCTACACCTTC	CASTQGQGKGYGYTF
TRBD1	TRBV4-1	TRBJ2-7	once	TGCGCCAGCAGCCAAGGACAGGGCGCCTGCGAGCAGTACTTC	CASSQGQGACEQYF
TRBD1	TRBV29-1	TRBJ1-2	few	TGCAGCGTTGAAGACACGACAGGGGTAGGTGGCTACACCTTC	CSVEDTTGVGGYTF
NA	TRBV7-8	TRBJ1-1	NA	TGTGCCAGCAGCTTAGTTGTCGGTAACACTGAAGCTTTCTTT	CASSLVVGNTEAFF
NA	TRBV4-3	TRBJ2-3	NA	TGCGCCAGCAGCCAAGATTTGGGCCACACAGATACGCAGTATTTT	CASSQDLGHTDTQYF
TRBD1	TRBV6-1	TRBJ1-1	NA	TGTGCCAGCAGTGAAGTGCGGCACTTGAGGACAGGGGAACCTGAAGCTTTCTTT	CASSEVRHLRTGEPEAFF
NA	TRBV5-4	TRBJ2-5	once	TGTGCCAGCAGCTTGGTCCCTACCCAAGAGACCCAGTACTTC	CASSLVPTQETQYF
TRBD1	TRBV5-1	TRBJ1-1	NA	TGCGCCAGCAGCTTAGACAGGGTGGGATACACTGAAGCTTTCTTT	CASSLDRVGYTEAFF
TRBD1	TRBV5-1	TRBJ2-3	NA	TGCGCCAGCAGCGGATCGGGACAGCCCACAGATACGCAGTATTTT	CASSGSGQPTDTQYF
TRBD1	TRBV7-2	TRBJ1-1	NA	TGTGCCAGCAGCTCGGGACAGGGGGCCACTGAAGCTTTCTTT	CASSSGQGATEAFF
TRBD2	TRBV7-6	TRBJ2-5	once	TGTGCCAGCAGCTTAGCCCCCGGGGGAGGAGCGGGAGGTCAGGAGACCCAGTACTTC	CASSLAPGGGAGGQETQYF
NA	TRBV4-1	TRBJ2-7	NA	TGCGCCAGCAGCCAAGCCAGCGGGCCCATCTACGAGCAGTACTTC	CASSQASGPIYEQYF
TRBD1	TRBV7-9	TRBJ1-1	NA	TGTTCCAGCAGCTTAGCAGGGGGTGAAGCTTTCTTT	CSSSLAGGEAFF
TRBD1	TRBV11-2	TRBJ1-2	NA	TGTGCCAGCAGCCAGCCGGGACAGGGGCCCTTAAGCTATGGCTACACCTTC	CASSQPGQGPLSYGYTF
TRBD1	TRBV19	TRBJ1-5	few	TGTGCCAGTAGGATGACAGGGTGGGGCAATCAGCCCCAGCATTTT	CASRMTGWGNQPQHF
TRBD1	TRBV6-6	TRBJ2-1	NA	TGTGCCAGCAGCCCATACAGGGGGGCCTCCTACAATGAGCAGTTCTTC	CASSPYRGASYNEQFF
NA	TRBV9	TRBJ1-1	NA	TGTGCCAGCAGCGTAGCTCAGGTGAACACTGAAGCTTTCTTT	CASSVAQVNTEAFF
NA	TRBV7-9	TRBJ1-2	few	TGTGCCAGCAGCGATCAAACAGGCTCAGAGGGCTACACCTTC	CASSDQTGSEGYTF
NA	TRBV6-5	TRBJ1-1	NA	TGTGCCAGCGGGCGTTTTGAAGCTTTCTTT	CASGRFEAFF
NA	TRBV5-1	TRBJ1-6	NA	TGCGCCAGCACCCGCAGTAGGGGGAATTCACCCCTCCACTTT	CASTRSRGNSPLHF